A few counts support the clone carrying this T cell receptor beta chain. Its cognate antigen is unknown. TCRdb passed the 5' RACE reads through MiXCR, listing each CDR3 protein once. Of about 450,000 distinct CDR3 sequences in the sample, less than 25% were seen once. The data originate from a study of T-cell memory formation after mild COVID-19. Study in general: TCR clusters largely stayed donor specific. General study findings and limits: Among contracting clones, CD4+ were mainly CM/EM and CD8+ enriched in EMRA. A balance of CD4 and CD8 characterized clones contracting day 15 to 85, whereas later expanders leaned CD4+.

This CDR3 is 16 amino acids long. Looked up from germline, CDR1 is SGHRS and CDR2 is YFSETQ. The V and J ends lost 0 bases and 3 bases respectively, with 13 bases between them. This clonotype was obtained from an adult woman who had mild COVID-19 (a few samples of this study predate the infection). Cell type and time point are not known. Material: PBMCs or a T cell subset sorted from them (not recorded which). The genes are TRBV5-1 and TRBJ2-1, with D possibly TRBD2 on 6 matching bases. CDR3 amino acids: CASSLAVTGSYNEQFF. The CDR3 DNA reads TGCGCCAGCAGCTTGGCCGTTACCGGGAGCTACAATGAGCAGTTCTTC.